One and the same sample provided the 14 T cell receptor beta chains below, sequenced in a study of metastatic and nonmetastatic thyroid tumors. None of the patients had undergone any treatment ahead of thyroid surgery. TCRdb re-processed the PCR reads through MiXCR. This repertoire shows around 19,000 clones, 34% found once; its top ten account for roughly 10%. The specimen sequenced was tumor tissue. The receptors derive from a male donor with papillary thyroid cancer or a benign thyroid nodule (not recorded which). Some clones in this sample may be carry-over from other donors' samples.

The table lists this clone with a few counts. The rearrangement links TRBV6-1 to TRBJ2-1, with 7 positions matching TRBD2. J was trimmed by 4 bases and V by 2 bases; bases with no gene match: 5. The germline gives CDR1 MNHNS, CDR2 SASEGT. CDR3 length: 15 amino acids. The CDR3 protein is CASSEPAGLYNEQFF. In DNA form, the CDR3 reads TGTGCCAGCAGTGAACCAGCGGGACTTTACAATGAGCAGTTCTTC.

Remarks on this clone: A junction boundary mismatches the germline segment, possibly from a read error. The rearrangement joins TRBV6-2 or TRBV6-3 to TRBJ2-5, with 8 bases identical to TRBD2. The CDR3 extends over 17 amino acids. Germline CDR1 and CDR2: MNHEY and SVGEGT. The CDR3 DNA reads TGTGCCAGCAGTCCTGGACTAGCTGGAGGGCCAAGGGAGACTCAGTACTTC. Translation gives CASSPGLAGGPRETQYF.

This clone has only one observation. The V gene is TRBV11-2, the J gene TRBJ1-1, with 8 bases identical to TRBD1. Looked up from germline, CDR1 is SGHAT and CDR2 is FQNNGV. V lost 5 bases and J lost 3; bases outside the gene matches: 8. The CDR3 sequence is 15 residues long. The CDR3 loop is CASSPRQGRDTEAFF. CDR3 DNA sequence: TGTGCCAGCAGCCCCCGACAGGGGAGAGACACTGAAGCTTTCTTT.

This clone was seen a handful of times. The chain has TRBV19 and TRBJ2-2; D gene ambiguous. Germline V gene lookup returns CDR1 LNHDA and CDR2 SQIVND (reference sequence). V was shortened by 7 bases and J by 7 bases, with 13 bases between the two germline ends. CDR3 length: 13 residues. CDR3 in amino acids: CASTGLVSGELFF. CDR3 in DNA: TGTGCCAGTACGGGCCTAGTGAGCGGGGAGCTGTTTTTT. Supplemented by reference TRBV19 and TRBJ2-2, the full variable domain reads DGGITQSPKYLFRKEGQNVTLSCEQNLNHDAMYWYRQDPGQGLRLIYYSQIVNDFQKGDIAEGYSVSREKKESFPLTVTSAQKNPTAFYLCASTGLVSGELFFGEGSRLTVL.

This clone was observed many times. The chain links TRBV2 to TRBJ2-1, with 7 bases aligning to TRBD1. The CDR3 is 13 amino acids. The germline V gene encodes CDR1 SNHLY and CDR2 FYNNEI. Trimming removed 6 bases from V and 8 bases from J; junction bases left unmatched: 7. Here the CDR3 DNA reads TGTGCCAGCAGCCAAAGACAGGGCGATGAGCAGTTCTTC. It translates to CASSQRQGDEQFF.

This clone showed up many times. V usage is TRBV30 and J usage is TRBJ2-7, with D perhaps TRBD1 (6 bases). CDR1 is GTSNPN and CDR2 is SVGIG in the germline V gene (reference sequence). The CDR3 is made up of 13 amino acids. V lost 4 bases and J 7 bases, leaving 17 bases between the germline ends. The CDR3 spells CAWTPKGVREQYF. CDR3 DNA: TGTGCCTGGACCCCGAAGGGGGTGAGGGAGCAGTACTTC.

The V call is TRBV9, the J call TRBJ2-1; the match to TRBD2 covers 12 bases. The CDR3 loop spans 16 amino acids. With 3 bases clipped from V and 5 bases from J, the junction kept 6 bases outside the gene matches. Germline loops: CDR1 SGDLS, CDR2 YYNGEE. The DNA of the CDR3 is TGTGCCAGCAGCGCGGGGACTAGCGGGCACCACAATGAGCAGTTCTTC. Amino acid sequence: CASSAGTSGHHNEQFF.

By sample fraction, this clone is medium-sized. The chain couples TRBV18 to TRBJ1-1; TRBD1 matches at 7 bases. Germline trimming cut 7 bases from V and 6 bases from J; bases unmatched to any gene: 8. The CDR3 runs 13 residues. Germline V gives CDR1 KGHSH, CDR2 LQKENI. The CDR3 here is CASWQGGSAEAFF. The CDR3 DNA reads TGTGCCAGCTGGCAGGGGGGGAGCGCTGAAGCTTTCTTT.

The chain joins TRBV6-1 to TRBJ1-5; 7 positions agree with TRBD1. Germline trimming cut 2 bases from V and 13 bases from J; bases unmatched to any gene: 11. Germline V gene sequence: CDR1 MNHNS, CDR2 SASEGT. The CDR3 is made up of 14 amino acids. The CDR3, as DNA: TGTGCCAGCAGTGAACAGGGGGGTAATCAGCAACAGCATTTT. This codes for CASSEQGGNQQQHF.

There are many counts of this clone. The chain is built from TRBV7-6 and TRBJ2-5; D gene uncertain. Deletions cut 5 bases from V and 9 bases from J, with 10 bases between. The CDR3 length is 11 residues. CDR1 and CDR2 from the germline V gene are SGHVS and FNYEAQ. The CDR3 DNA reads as TGTGCCAGCAGCCTAGGCCTGTCCCAGTACTTC. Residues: CASSLGLSQYF.

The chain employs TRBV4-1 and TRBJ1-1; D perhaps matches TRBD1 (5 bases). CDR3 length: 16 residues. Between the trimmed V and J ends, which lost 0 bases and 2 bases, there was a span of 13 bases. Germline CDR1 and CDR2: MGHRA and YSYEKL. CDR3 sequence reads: CASSQDRRGGNTEAFF. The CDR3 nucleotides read TGCGCCAGCAGCCAAGATCGGAGGGGTGGAAACACTGAAGCTTTCTTT.

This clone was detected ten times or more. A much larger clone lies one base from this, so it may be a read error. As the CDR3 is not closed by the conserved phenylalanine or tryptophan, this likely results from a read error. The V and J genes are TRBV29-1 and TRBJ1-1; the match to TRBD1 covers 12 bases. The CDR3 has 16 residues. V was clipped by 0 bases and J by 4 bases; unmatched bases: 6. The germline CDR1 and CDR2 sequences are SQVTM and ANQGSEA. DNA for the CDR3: TGCAGCGTTGAAGATGAGGGACAGGGGGCGCCCACTGAAGCTTTCCTT. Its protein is CSVEDEGQGAPTEAFL.

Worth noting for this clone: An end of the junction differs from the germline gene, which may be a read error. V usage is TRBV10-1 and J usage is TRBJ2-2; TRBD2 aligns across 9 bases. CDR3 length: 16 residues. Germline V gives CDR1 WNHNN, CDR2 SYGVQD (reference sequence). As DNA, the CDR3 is TGCGCCAGCAGTGAGATGGCTAGCGGGAAATCCGGGGAGCTTTTTTTT. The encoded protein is CASSEMASGKSGELFF.

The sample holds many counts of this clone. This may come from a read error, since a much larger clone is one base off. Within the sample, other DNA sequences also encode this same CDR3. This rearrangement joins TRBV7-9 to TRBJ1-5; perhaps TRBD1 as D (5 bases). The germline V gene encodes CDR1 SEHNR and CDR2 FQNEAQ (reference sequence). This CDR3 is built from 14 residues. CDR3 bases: TGTGCTAGCAGCTCCCAGGGTAGCAATCAGCCCCAGCATTTT. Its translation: CASSSQGSNQPQHF.